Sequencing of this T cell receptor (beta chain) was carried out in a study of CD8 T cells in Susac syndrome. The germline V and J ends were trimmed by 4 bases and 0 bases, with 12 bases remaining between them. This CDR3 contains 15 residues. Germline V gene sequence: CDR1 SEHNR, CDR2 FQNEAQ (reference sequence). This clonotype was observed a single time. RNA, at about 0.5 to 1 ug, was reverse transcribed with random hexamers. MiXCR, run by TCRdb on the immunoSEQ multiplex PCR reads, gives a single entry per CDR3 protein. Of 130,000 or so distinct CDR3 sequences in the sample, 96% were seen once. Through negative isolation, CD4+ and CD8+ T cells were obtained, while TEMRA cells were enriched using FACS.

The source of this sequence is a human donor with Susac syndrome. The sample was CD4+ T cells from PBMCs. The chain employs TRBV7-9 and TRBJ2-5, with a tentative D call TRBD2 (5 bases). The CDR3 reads CASSSSDGDQETQYF. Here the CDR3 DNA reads TGTGCCAGCAGCTCGAGTGACGGGGACCAAGAGACCCAGTACTTC.